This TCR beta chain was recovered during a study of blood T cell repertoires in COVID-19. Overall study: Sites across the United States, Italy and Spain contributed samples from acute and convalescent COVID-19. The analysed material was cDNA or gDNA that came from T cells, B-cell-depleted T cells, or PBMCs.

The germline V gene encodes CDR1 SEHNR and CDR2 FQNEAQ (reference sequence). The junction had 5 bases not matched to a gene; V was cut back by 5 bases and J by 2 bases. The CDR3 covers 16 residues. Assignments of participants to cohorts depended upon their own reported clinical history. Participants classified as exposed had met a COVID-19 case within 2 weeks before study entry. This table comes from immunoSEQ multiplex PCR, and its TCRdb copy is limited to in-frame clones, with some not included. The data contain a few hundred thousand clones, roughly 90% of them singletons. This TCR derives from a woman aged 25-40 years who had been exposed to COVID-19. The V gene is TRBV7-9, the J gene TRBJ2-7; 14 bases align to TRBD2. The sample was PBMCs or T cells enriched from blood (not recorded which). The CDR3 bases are TGTGCCAGCAGCCTGGGGACTAGCGGGGGTACCTACGAGCAGTACTTC. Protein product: CASSLGTSGGTYEQYF. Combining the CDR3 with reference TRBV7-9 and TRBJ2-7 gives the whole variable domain DTGVSQNPRHKITKRGQNVTFRCDPISEHNRLYWYRQTLGQGPEFLTYFQNEAQLEKSRLLSDRFSAERPKGSFSTLEIQRTEQGDSAMYLCASSLGTSGGTYEQYFGPGTRLTVT.